This TCR beta chain was sequenced in a study of shared clonotypes between healthy human individuals. Repertoires were generated with immunoSEQ multiplex PCR, while TCRdb's copy carries only in-frame clones and drops some. The sample holds approximately 500,000 clones; 90% to 97% are singletons and the top ten take approximately 0.06%. The source is a young woman in good health. The sequenced sample consisted of naive CD4+ T cells sorted from blood. The subset here: CD45RA+ positively selected.

CDR3 protein: CASSLTMNTEAFF. CDR3 nucleotides: TGTGCCAGCAGCTTGACAATGAACACTGAAGCTTTCTTT. The chain links TRBV5-4 to TRBJ1-1; D uncertain. Per the germline V gene, CDR1 is SGHNT and CDR2 is YYREEE (reference sequence). Trimming took 1 base from V and 0 from J, leaving 4 bases between them. The CDR3 covers 13 residues.